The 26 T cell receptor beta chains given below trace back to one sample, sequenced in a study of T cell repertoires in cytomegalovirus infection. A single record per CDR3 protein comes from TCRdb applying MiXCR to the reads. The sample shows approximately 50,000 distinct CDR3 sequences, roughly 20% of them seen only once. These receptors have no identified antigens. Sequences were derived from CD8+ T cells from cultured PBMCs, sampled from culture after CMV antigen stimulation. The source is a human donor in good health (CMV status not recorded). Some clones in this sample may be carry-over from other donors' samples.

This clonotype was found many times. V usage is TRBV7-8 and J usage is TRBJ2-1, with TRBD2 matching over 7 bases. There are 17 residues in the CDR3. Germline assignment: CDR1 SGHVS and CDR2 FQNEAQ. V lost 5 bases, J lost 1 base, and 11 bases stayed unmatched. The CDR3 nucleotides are TGTGCCAGCAGCAATTTAGGGAGCGGGGAATCCTACAATGAGCAGTTCTTC. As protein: CASSNLGSGESYNEQFF.

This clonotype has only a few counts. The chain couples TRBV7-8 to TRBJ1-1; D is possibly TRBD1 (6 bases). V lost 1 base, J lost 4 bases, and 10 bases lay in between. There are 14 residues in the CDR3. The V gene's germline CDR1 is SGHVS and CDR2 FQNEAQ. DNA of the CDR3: TGTGCCAGCAGCTTAGAGGGGGAGGCCACTGAAGCTTTCTTT. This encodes CASSLEGEATEAFF.

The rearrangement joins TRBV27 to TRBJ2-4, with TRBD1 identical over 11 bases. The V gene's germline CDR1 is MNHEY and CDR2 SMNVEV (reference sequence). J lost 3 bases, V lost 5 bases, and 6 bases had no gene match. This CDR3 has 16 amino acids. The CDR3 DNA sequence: TGTGCCAGCAGTCCCGGGACAGGGGGACTCAAAAACATTCAGTACTTC. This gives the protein CASSPGTGGLKNIQYF.

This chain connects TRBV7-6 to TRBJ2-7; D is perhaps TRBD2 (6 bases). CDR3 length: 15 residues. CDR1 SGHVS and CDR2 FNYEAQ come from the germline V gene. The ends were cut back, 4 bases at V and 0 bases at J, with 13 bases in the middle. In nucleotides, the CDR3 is TGTGCCAGCAGCTCCCAAGGGACTGACTCCTACGAGCAGTACTTC. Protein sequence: CASSSQGTDSYEQYF. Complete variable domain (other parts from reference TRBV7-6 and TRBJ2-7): GAGVSQSPRYKVTKRGQDVALRCDPISGHVSLYWYRQALGQGPEFLTYFNYEAQQDKSGLPNDRFSAERPEGSISTLTIQRTEQRDSAMYRCASSSQGTDSYEQYFGPGTRLTVT.

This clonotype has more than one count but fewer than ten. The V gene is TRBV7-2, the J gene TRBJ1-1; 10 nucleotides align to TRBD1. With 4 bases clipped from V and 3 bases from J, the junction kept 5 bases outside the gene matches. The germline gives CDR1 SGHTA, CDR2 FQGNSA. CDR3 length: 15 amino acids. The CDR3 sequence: CASSSSGQGDTEAFF. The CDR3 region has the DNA TGTGCCAGCAGCTCAAGCGGACAGGGGGACACTGAAGCTTTCTTT.

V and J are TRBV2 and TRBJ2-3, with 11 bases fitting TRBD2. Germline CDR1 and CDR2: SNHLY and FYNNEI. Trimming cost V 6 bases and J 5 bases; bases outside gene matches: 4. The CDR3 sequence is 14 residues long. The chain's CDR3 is CASRKLAGEDTQYF. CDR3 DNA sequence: TGTGCCAGCAGGAAACTAGCGGGAGAAGATACGCAGTATTTT.

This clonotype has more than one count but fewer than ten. CDR3 region: CASSSPSGRAGMDEQYF. As DNA, the CDR3 is TGTGCCAGCAGTTCTCCTAGCGGGAGGGCCGGTATGGACGAGCAGTACTTC. The V call is TRBV7-2, the J call TRBJ2-7, with TRBD2 matching 12 bases. The CDR3 runs to 17 residues. CDR1 is SGHTA, CDR2 FQGNSA, per germline. The V segment lost 6 bases and the J segment 5 bases; nucleotides outside the gene matches: 14.

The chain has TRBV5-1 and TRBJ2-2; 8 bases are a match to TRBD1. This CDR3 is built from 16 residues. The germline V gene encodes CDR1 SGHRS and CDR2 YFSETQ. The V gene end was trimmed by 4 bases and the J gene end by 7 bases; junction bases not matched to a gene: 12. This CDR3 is CASSPSPDRGVGELFF. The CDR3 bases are TGCGCCAGCAGCCCGTCCCCCGACAGGGGAGTCGGGGAGCTGTTTTTT.

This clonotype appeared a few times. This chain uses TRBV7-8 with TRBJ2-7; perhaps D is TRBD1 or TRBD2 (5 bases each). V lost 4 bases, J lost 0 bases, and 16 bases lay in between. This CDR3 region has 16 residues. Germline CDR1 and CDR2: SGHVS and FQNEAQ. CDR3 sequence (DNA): TGTGCCAGCAGCTATAAGGGGACCGGGTCCTCCTACGAGCAGTACTTC. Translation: CASSYKGTGSSYEQYF.

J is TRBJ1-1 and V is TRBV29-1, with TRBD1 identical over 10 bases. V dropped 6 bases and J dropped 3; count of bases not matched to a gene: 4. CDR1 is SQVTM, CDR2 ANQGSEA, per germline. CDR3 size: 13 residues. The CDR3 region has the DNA TGCAGCGTGCCCGGGACAGGGGACACTGAAGCTTTCTTT. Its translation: CSVPGTGDTEAFF.

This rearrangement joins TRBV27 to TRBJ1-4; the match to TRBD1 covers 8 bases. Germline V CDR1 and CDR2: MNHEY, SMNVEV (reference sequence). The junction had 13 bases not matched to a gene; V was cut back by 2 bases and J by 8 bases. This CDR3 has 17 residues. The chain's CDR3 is CASSLRAWTGKGEKLFF. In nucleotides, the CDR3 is TGTGCCAGCAGTTTACGTGCTTGGACAGGGAAAGGGGAAAAACTGTTTTTT.

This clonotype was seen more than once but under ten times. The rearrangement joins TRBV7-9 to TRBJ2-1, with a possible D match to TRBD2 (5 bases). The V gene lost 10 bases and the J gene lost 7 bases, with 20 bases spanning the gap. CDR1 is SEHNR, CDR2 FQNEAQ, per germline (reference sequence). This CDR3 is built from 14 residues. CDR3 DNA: TGTGCCACTTCAAAACTAGACTCAGGAAATGAGCAGTTCTTC. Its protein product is CATSKLDSGNEQFF.

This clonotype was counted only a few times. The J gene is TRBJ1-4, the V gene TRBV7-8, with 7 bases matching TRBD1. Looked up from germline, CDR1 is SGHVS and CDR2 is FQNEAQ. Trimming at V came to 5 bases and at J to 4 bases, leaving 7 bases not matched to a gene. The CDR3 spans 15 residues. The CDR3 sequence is CASSPRQGYNEKLFF. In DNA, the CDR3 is TGTGCCAGCAGCCCTCGACAGGGATATAATGAAAAACTGTTTTTT.

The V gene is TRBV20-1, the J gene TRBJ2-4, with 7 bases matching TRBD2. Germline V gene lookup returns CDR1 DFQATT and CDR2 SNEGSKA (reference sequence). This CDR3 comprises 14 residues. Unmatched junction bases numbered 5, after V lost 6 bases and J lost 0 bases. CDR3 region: CSAGGTIAKNIQYF. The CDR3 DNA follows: TGCAGTGCGGGGGGGACGATAGCCAAAAACATTCAGTACTTC.

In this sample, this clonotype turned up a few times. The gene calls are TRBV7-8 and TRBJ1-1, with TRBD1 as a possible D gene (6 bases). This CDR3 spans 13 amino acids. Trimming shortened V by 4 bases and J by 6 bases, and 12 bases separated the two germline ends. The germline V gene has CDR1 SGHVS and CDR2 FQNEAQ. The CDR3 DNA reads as TGTGCCAGCAGCTCTACAGGGCTGGCTGAAGCTTTCTTT. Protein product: CASSSTGLAEAFF.

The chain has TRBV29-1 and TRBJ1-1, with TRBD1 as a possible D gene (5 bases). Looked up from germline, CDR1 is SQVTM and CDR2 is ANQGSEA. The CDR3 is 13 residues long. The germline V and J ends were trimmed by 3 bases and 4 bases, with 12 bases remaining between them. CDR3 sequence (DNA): TGCAGCGTTGATGGGCAGGGCGCCACTGAAGCTTTCTTT. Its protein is CSVDGQGATEAFF.

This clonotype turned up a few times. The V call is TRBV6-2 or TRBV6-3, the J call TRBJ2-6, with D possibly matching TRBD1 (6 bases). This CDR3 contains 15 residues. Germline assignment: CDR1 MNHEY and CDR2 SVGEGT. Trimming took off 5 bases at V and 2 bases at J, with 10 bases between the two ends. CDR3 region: CASSIQGTGANVLTF. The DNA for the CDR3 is TGTGCCAGCAGTATACAGGGAACTGGGGCCAACGTCCTGACTTTC.

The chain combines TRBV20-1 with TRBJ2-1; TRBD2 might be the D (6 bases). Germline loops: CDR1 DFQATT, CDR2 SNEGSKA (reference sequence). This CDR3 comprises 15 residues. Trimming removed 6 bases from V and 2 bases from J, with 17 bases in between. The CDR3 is CSAPSIADAYNEQFF. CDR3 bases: TGCAGTGCACCTTCCATAGCGGACGCCTACAATGAGCAGTTCTTC.

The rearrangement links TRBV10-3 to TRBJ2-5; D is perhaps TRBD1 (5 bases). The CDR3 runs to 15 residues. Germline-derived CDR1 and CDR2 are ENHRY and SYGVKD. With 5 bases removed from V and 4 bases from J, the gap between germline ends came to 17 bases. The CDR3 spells CAISTYDQGVETQYF. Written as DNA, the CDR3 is TGTGCCATCAGTACCTACGACCAAGGGGTAGAGACCCAGTACTTC.

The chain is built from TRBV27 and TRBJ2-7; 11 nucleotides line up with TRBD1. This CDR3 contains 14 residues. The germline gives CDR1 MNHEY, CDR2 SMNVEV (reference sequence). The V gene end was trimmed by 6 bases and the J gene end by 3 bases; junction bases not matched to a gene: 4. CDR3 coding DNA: TGTGCCAGCAGCACGGGACAGGGGGGCTACGAGCAGTACTTC. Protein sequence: CASSTGQGGYEQYF.

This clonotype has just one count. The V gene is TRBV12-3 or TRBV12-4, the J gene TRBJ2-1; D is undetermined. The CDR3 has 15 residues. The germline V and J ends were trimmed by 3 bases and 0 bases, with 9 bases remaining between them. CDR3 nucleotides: TGTGCCAGCAGTTTTTTGGCTCACTCCTACAATGAGCAGTTCTTC. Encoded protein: CASSFLAHSYNEQFF.

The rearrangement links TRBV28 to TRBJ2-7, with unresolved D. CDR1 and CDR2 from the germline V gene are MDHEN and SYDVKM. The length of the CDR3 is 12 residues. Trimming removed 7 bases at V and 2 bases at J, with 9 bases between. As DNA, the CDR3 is TGTGCCAGCACCTCAGTTGCCTACGAGCAGTACTTC. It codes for CASTSVAYEQYF. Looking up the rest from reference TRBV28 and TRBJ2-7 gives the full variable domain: DVKVTQSSRYLVKRTGEKVFLECVQDMDHENMFWYRQDPGLGLRLIYFSYDVKMKEKGDIPEGYSVSREKKERFSLILESASTNQTSMYLCASTSVAYEQYFGPGTRLTVT.

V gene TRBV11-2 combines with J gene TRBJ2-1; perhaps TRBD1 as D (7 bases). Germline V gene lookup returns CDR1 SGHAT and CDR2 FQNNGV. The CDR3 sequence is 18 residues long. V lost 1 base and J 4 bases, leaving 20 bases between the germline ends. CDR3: CASSLGTGGTDLYNEQFF. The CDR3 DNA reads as TGTGCCAGCAGCTTAGGAACCGGCGGGACAGACCTTTACAATGAGCAGTTCTTC. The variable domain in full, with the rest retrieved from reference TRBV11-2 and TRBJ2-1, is EAGVAQSPRYKIIEKRQSVAFWCNPISGHATLYWYQQILGQGPKLLIQFQNNGVVDDSQLPKDRFSAERLKGVDSTLKIQPAKLEDSAVYLCASSLGTGGTDLYNEQFFGPGTRLTVL.

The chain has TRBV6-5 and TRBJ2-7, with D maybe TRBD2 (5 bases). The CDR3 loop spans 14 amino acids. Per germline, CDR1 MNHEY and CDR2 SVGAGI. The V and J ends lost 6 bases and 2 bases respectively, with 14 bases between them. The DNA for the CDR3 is TGTGCCAGCAGCCACTATGAGGGTCCCTACGAGCAGTACTTC. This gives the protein CASSHYEGPYEQYF.

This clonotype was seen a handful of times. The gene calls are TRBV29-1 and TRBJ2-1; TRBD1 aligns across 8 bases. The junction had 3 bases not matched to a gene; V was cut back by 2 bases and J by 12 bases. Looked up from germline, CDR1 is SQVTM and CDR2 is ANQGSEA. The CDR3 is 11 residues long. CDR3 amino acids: CSVEHRGRQFF. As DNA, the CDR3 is TGCAGCGTTGAACACAGGGGGAGGCAGTTCTTC.

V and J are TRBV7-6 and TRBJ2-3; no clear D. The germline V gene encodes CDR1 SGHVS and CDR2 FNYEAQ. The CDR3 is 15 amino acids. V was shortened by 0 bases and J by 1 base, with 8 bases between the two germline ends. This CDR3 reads CASSLAGRGTDTQYF. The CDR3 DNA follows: TGTGCCAGCAGCTTAGCAGGACGGGGCACAGATACGCAGTATTTT. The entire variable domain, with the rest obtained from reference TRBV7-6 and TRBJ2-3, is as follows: GAGVSQSPRYKVTKRGQDVALRCDPISGHVSLYWYRQALGQGPEFLTYFNYEAQQDKSGLPNDRFSAERPEGSISTLTIQRTEQRDSAMYRCASSLAGRGTDTQYFGPGTRLTVL.